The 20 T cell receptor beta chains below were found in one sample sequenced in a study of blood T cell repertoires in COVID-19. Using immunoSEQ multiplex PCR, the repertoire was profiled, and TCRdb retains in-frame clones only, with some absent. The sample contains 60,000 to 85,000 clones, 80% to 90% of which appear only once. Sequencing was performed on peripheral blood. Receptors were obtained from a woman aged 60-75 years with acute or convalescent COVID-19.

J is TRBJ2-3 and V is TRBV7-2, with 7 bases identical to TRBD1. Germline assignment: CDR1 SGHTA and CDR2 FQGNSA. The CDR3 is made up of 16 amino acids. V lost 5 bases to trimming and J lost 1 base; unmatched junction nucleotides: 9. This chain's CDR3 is CASSPGTARGTDTQYF. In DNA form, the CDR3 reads TGTGCCAGCAGCCCAGGGACAGCTAGGGGCACAGATACGCAGTATTTT.

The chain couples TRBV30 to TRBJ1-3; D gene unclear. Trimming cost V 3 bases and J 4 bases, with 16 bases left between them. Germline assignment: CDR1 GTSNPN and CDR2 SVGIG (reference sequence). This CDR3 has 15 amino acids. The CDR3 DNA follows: TGTGCCTGGAGCGCCGGCGGTGGTCGCGGAAACACCATATATTTT. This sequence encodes CAWSAGGGRGNTIYF.

CDR3 DNA sequence: TGCAGCGCTAGCGTGAATCTGGGCACTGAAGCTTTCTTT. This gives the protein CSASVNLGTEAFF. The chain carries TRBV29-1 and TRBJ1-1; D is unclear. The CDR3 covers 13 residues. V was clipped by 7 bases and J by 4 bases, with 16 bases between them. Per the germline V gene, CDR1 is SQVTM and CDR2 is ANQGSEA.

CDR3 residues: CASRTGTGNTGELFF. DNA for the CDR3: TGTGCAAGTCGCACCGGGACAGGAAACACCGGGGAGCTGTTTTTT. The chain has TRBV12-2 and TRBJ2-2; the table's D gene call, TRBD1, was not cross checked with the DNA. TRBV12-2 is shown as a pseudogene. This CDR3 region has 15 residues.

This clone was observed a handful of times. The CDR3 region is CASSGLAGGNEQFF. The CDR3, as DNA: TGTGCCAGCAGTGGACTAGCGGGGGGCAATGAGCAGTTCTTC. This chain joins TRBV6-2 or TRBV6-3 and TRBJ2-1; TRBD2 matches at 14 bases. The germline CDR1 and CDR2 sequences are MNHEY and SVGEGT. This CDR3 is built from 14 residues. V was clipped by 5 bases and J by 6 bases; unmatched bases: 0.

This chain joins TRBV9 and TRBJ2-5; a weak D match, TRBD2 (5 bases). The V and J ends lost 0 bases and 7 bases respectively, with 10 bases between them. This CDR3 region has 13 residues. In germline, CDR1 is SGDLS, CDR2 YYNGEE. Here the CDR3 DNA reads TGTGCCAGCAGCGTAGACGGGATGGTGACCCAGTACTTC. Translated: CASSVDGMVTQYF.

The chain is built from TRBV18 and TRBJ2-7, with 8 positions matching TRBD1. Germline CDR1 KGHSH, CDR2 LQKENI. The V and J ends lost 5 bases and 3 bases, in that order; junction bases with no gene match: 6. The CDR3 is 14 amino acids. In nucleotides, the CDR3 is TGTGCCAGCTCATCGGACAGGGTCGGCTACGAGCAGTACTTC. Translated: CASSSDRVGYEQYF.

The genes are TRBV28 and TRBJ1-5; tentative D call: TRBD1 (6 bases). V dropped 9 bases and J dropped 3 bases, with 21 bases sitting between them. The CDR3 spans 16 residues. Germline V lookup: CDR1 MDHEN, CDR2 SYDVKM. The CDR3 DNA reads TGTGCCAGTACAACCCCTATAGGGGGGGTCAATCAGCCCCAGCATTTT. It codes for CASTTPIGGVNQPQHF.

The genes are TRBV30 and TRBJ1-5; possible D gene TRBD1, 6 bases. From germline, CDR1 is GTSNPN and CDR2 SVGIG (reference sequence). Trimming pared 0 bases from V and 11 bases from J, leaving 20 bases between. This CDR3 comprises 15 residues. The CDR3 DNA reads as TGTGCCTGGAGTGTGAGAGGGGGTCTTGATCGAGCCCAGCATTTT. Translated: CAWSVRGGLDRAQHF.

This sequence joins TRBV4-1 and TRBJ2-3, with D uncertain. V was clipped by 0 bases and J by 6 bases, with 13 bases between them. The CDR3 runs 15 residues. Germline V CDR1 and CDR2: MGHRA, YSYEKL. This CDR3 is CASSQDEQAGDTQYF. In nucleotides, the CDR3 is TGCGCCAGCAGCCAAGATGAGCAGGCTGGGGATACGCAGTATTTT.

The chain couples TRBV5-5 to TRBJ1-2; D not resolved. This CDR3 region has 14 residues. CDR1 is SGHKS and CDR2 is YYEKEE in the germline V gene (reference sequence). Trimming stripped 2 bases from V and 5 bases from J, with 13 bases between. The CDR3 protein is CASSLALLEYGYTF. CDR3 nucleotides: TGTGCCAGCAGCTTAGCCCTCCTAGAGTATGGCTACACCTTC.

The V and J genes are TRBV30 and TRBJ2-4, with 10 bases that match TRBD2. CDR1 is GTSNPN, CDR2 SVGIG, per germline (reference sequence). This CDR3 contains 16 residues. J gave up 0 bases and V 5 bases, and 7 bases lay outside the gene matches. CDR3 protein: CAWSDSGGLAKNIQYF. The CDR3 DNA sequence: TGTGCCTGGTCGGATAGCGGGGGGTTAGCCAAAAACATTCAGTACTTC.

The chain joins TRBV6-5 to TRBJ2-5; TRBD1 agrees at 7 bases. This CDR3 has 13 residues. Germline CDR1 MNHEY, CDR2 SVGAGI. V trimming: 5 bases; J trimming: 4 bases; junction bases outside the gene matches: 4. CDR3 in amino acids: CASSRDRAETQYF. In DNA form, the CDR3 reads TGTGCCAGCAGTCGTGACAGGGCAGAGACCCAGTACTTC.

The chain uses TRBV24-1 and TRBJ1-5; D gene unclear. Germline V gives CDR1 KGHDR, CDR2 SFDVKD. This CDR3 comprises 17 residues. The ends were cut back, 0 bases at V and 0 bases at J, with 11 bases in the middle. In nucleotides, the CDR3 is TGTGCCACCAGTGATTTGACCTCAGATTATAGCAATCAGCCCCAGCATTTT. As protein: CATSDLTSDYSNQPQHF.

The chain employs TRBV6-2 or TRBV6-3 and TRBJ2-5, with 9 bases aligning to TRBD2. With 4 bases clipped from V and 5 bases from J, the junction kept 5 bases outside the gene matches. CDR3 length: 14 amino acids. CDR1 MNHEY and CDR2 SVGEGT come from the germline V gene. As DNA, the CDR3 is TGTGCCAGCAGTTTTTTTGGACTAGCGGAGACCCAGTACTTC. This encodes CASSFFGLAETQYF.

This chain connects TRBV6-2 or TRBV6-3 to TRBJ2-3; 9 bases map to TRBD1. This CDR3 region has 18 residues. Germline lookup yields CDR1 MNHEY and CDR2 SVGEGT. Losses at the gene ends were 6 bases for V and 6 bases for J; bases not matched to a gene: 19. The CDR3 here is CASSPIPGTGWDTDTQYF. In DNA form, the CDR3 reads TGTGCCAGCAGCCCTATACCCGGGACAGGGTGGGACACGGATACGCAGTATTTT.

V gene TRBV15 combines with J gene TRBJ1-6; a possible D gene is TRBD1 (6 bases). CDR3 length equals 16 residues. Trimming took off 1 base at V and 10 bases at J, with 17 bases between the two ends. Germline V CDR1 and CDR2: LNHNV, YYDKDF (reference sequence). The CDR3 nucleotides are TGTGCCACCAGCAGAGTTGGGTTACAAGGGGGATCACCCCTCCACTTT. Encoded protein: CATSRVGLQGGSPLHF.

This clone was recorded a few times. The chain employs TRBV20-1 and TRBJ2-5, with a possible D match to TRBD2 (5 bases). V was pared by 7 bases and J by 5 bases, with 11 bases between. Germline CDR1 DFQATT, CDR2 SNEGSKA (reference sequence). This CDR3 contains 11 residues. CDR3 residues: CSVRVWETQYF. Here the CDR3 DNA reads TGCAGTGTGCGGGTTTGGGAGACCCAGTACTTC.

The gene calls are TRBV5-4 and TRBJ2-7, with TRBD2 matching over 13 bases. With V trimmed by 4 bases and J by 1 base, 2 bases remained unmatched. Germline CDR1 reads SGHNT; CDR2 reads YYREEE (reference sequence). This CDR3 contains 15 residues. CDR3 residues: CASSRTSGGSYEQYV. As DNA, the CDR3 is TGTGCCAGCAGCAGGACTAGCGGGGGATCCTACGAGCAGTACGTC.

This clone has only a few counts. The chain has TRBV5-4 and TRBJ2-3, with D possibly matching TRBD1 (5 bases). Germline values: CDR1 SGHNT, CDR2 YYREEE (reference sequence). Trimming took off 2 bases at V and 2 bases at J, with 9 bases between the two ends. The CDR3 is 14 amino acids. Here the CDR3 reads CASSLGDPTDTQYF. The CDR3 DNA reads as TGTGCCAGCAGCTTAGGGGATCCCACAGATACGCAGTATTTT.